Listed here is a single TCR beta chain. Generated by immunoSEQ multiplex PCR, the TCRdb table keeps only in-frame clones and is missing some. The table has about 250,000 clones, around four fifths seen once. The sample originates from a study of blood T cell repertoires in COVID-19. Trimming removed 2 bases at V and 2 bases at J, with 14 bases between. Germline lookup yields CDR1 MNHNS and CDR2 SASEGT. The CDR3 has 16 amino acids. The V and J genes are TRBV6-1 and TRBJ2-3; a weak D match, TRBD1 (6 bases). Sequencing was carried out using peripheral blood. The TCR sequence derives from a man between 40 and 49 years old with acute or convalescent COVID-19. The CDR3 region is CASSEIGAGVTDTQYF. The CDR3 bases are TGTGCCAGCAGTGAAATAGGGGCAGGGGTCACAGATACGCAGTATTTT.